A single T cell receptor (beta chain) is shown here with its context. Which antigen it targets is not known. Base qualities were left out, and no much larger clone turns up one base away. From the cysteine through the phenylalanine, the CDR3 covers 15 amino acids. Solely the CDR3 DNA is kept, with 45 bases framed from the first base. CDR1 and CDR2 are drawn from the germline V gene: SGHTA, FQGNSA. From V the trimming removes 5 bases and from J it removes 7 bases, while the gene matches leave 9 bases of the junction unaccounted for. Genomic DNA was isolated from the sorted cells so that the TCRbeta CDR3 region could be sequenced. The immunoSEQ Assay was used to sequence the TCRbeta CDR3 regions. TCRdb mirrors the immuneACCESS table, restricted to in-frame sequences. Some clones are absent from its copies; in checked studies, under half trace to an unresolved V gene, and the reason for the others is unknown. For this sample the table gives 77,000 or so clones, of which about 89% were detected only once. Roughly 0.4% of the sample belongs to the ten largest clones.

The trial excluded patients who had a history of autoimmune disease or who were on systemic immunosuppression. Peripheral blood for TCR sequencing was collected from all dose cohorts at baseline, on cycle 4 day 1, and on cycle 7 day 1. The samples were taken from a phase I, first-in-human, multicenter, open-label dose-escalation trial of ivuxolimab. Adults with locally advanced or metastatic melanoma, renal cell, hepatocellular, or head and neck squamous cell carcinoma were enrolled in the trial. Before TCR sequencing, CD4+ and CD8+ T cells were separately sorted from peripheral blood. This sample was taken from a study of OX40 agonist ivuxolimab in advanced cancers. For the study in its entirety: Ivuxolimab, which targeted the costimulatory receptor OX40 (CD134), was an agonistic, fully human IgG2 monoclonal antibody. Intravenous ivuxolimab was administered to patients every 2 weeks at six dose levels: 0.01, 0.1, 0.3, 1.5, 3 and 10 mg/kg. Of the roughly 52 dose-escalation patients, hepatocellular carcinoma was present in roughly 19, melanoma in approximately 15, renal cell carcinoma in 9 and head and neck cancer in 9. In the dose-escalation cohort, 70% to 90% of patients were male, and the mean age was approximately 60 years with a range of about 20 to 80. Patients were allowed to have had prior anti-PD-1, anti-PD-L1 or anti-CTLA-4 therapy, and approximately 40% of the dose-escalation patients had been treated with checkpoint inhibitors. Partial responses occurred in three dose-escalation patients, of whom one had hepatocellular carcinoma and two had cutaneous melanoma. The point of sequencing TCRbeta in the periphery was to test whether ivuxolimab changed TCR sequence diversity and drove clonal T-cell expansion. The paper describes the monotherapy dose-escalation part (N ≈ 50 patients) of the phase I trial of ivuxolimab.

Results and caveats for the whole study, not just this receptor: After ivuxolimab, CD8+ T cells had more expanded clones than CD4+ T cells on average. At doses of 0.1 to 3.0 mg/kg, clonal expansion of both CD4+ and CD8+ blood T cells was observed from baseline to week 6. Low levels of normalized T-cell clonal expansion were also seen in some patients who did not respond. Which antigens the clonally expanded peripheral T cells were specific for was not determined. Partial responders in the 0.1-3.0 mg/kg groups had among the lowest normalized peripheral clonal expansion, especially among CD8+ T cells.

Rearrangement joined TRBV7-2 to TRBJ2-7, and TRBD2 matches 12 of the central bases. The source was CD4+ or CD8+ T cells sorted from blood, collected in a trial of the OX40 agonist ivuxolimab. The source of this sequence is an adult with an advanced solid tumor such as melanoma, head and neck, liver or kidney cancer. The CDR3 reads as follows: CASSPASGRVGEQYF. Here is the DNA: TGTGCCAGCAGCCCCGCTAGCGGGAGGGTGGGTGAGCAGTACTTC.